This T cell receptor beta chain was captured by sequencing in a study of T cells after yellow fever vaccination. This clonotype was counted at least ten times. Its matching antigen is unknown. Study results and limitations: Booster samples showed a return of most primary-vaccination clones (roughly 95% CD4, 88% CD8). There was a possibility that FACS-sorted repertoires contained abundant clonotypes contaminating from the bulk population. Clonotype sharing between CD4 and CD8 compartments was small.

The study made its TCR cDNA through 5'RACE template switching. That step introduced a universal primer site along with UMIs. TCRdb processed the 5' RACE reads anew with MiXCR; each CDR3 protein has one entry. In the table there are about 310,000 distinct CDR3 sequences, around 4% of which are singletons. CDR3 length equals 11 residues. V lost 2 bases and J lost 6, with 2 bases in between. From germline, CDR1 is MNHEY and CDR2 SVGAGI. V is TRBV6-5 and J is TRBJ2-4; unclear D gene. The origin of this receptor is a man younger than 35 who received the YFV17D yellow fever vaccine. The sample here was PBMCs, taken on the day of the yellow fever booster vaccination. The CDR3 coding sequence is TGTGCCAGCAGTTACGGAAACATTCAGTACTTC. It translates to CASSYGNIQYF.